This entry lists 32 T cell receptor beta chains sequenced from one sample in a study of radiotherapy plus CTLA-4 blockade in lung cancer (dated 2018 in TCRdb). Library preparation was by the immunoSEQ multiplex PCR assay. The table comes from immuneACCESS by way of TCRdb, which keeps in-frame sequences with V and J called. Part of the clones is missing from these tables; in studies checked, under half for an unresolved V gene and the rest for unknown reasons. The sample contains tens of thousands of clones, 65% to 80% of them found a single time. Roughly a tenth of the sample is held by the ten biggest clonotypes. This specimen was peripheral blood, taken from a patient treated with radiotherapy plus ipilimumab. These receptors all stem from a human donor with non-small cell lung cancer who had a complete response to radiotherapy plus ipilimumab.

The genes are TRBV6-5 and TRBJ2-7; D is possibly TRBD1 or TRBD2 (5 bases each). In germline, CDR1 is MNHEY, CDR2 SVGAGI. Trimming took 6 bases from V and 4 from J, leaving 7 bases between them. CDR3 size: 11 residues. CDR3 amino acids: CASSGTYEQYF. The DNA for the CDR3 is TGTGCCAGCAGCGGGACGTACGAGCAGTACTTC.

The chain is built from TRBV30 and TRBJ1-6; TRBD1 is a possible D gene (5 bases). The CDR3 covers 15 residues. V lost 3 bases to trimming and J lost 0 bases, with 9 bases between them. Per germline, CDR1 GTSNPN and CDR2 SVGIG (reference sequence). CDR3 protein: CAWSVGGSYNSPLHF. As DNA, the CDR3 is TGTGCCTGGAGCGTCGGGGGCTCCTATAATTCACCCCTCCACTTT.

The chain links TRBV10-3 to TRBJ1-2; D is possibly TRBD1 (5 bases). The germline V gene has CDR1 ENHRY and CDR2 SYGVKD. Trimming removed 6 bases from V and 4 bases from J, with 12 bases in between. This CDR3 comprises 13 residues. The CDR3 region is CAIRGDGIYGYTF. The DNA for the CDR3 is TGTGCCATCAGGGGGGACGGGATCTATGGCTACACCTTC.

The rearrangement uses TRBV19 and TRBJ1-5; 9 nucleotides agree with TRBD1. CDR3 length equals 18 residues. CDR1 is LNHDA, CDR2 SQIVND, per germline (reference sequence). The J segment lost 0 bases and the V segment lost 6 bases, leaving 12 bases of the junction unmatched. CDR3 DNA: TGTGCCAGTAGGGTAACGGGACAGGGCGGTTATAGCAATCAGCCCCAGCATTTT. This gives the protein CASRVTGQGGYSNQPQHF.

V and J are TRBV6-1 and TRBJ1-5; tentative D call: TRBD1 (5 bases). V lost 5 bases to trimming and J lost 3 bases, with 14 bases between them. This CDR3 region has 15 residues. Germline CDR1 reads MNHNS; CDR2 reads SASEGT. In nucleotides, the CDR3 is TGTGCCAGCAGTAACCGGGACGGATACAATCAGCCCCAGCATTTT. Translating gives CASSNRDGYNQPQHF.

V usage is TRBV4-3 and J usage is TRBJ2-1, with 9 bases identical to TRBD2. The CDR3 is 17 residues long. The ends lost 3 bases at V and 4 bases at J; junction bases unmatched: 10. Germline V gene sequence: CDR1 LGHNA, CDR2 YSLEER. CDR3 loop: CASSQTLLAGRYNEQFF. DNA of the CDR3: TGCGCCAGCAGCCAGACGCTCCTAGCGGGACGTTACAATGAGCAGTTCTTC.

This chain links TRBV12-5 with TRBJ1-2, with 7 bases identical to TRBD1. Germline-derived CDR1 and CDR2 are LGHNT and FRNRAP. The CDR3 sequence is 13 residues long. V dropped 4 bases and J dropped 5; count of bases not matched to a gene: 4. Here the CDR3 reads CASGWGTEYGYTF. The CDR3, as DNA: TGTGCTAGTGGTTGGGGGACAGAATATGGCTACACCTTC. The full variable domain, completed using reference TRBV12-5 and TRBJ1-2, is DARVTQTPRHKVTEMGQEVTMRCQPILGHNTVFWYRQTMMQGLELLAYFRNRAPLDDSGMPKDRFSAEMPDATLATLKIQPSEPRDSAVYFCASGWGTEYGYTFGSGTRLTVV.

The chain uses TRBV28 and TRBJ1-2; 8 bases are a match to TRBD1. V lost 5 bases to trimming and J lost 4 bases; unmatched junction nucleotides: 6. The CDR3 is 14 residues long. Per the germline V gene, CDR1 is MDHEN and CDR2 is SYDVKM. As DNA, the CDR3 is TGTGCCAGCAGTGTCTACAGGGGGAGCTATGGCTACACCTTC. It is translated as CASSVYRGSYGYTF.

This rearrangement joins TRBV15 to TRBJ1-2; possible D gene TRBD1, 6 bases. The V end was cut by 5 bases, the J end by 7 bases, with 17 bases between. There are 14 residues in the CDR3. Germline assignment: CDR1 LNHNV and CDR2 YYDKDF (reference sequence). DNA for the CDR3: TGTGCCACCAGCCCGGGGGTGGGGGCGCGTGGCTACACCTTC. Translation: CATSPGVGARGYTF.

The chain is built from TRBV11-3 and TRBJ2-1; 11 nucleotides line up with TRBD1. CDR3 length: 15 residues. The V gene's germline CDR1 is SGHNT and CDR2 YENEEA. V lost 5 bases and J lost 9; bases outside the gene matches: 9. The CDR3 region is CASSEGWDRGFEQFF. CDR3 sequence (DNA): TGTGCCAGCAGCGAAGGGTGGGACAGGGGGTTTGAGCAGTTCTTC.

This chain links TRBV14 with TRBJ1-6; D ambiguous. The germline CDR1 and CDR2 sequences are SGHDN and FVKESK. V shed 1 base and J shed 7 bases, with 5 bases lying between them. This CDR3 region has 13 residues. The CDR3 DNA reads TGTGCCAGCAGCCAAGGATTAAATTCACCCCTCCACTTT. It codes for CASSQGLNSPLHF.

The chain combines TRBV9 with TRBJ2-1; possibly TRBD1 for D (5 bases). The CDR3 runs 16 residues. Trimming took off 4 bases at V and 4 bases at J, with 18 bases between the two ends. The germline V gene encodes CDR1 SGDLS and CDR2 YYNGEE. The chain's CDR3 is CASSTSDRSLYNEQFF. CDR3 in DNA: TGTGCCAGCAGCACATCAGACAGATCCCTTTACAATGAGCAGTTCTTC.

The chain uses TRBV5-4 and TRBJ2-5, with 11 nucleotides matching TRBD1. V was clipped by 4 bases and J by 4 bases; unmatched bases: 3. The CDR3 loop spans 14 amino acids. The germline CDR1 and CDR2 sequences are SGHNT and YYREEE (reference sequence). The CDR3 DNA reads as TGTGCCAGCAGCAAGGACAGGGGGCGAGAGACCCAGTACTTC. Translation: CASSKDRGRETQYF.

About this clone itself: Germline is not matched at one junction end, which may reflect a read error. In DNA form, the CDR3 reads TGTGCCACCAGCGGAGACAGCGACACCTACCAAGAGACCCAGTACTTC. Amino acid sequence: CATSGDSDTYQETQYF. The chain combines TRBV15 with TRBJ2-5; perhaps TRBD1 as D (5 bases). The CDR3 length is 16 residues. Looked up from germline, CDR1 is LNHNV and CDR2 is YYDKDF (reference sequence).

The CDR3 bases are TGTGCCATCAGTGATCGGGGGGCGACGGGAGAGCAGTACGTC. As protein: CAISDRGATGEQYV. The V call is TRBV10-3, the J call TRBJ2-7, with a tentative D call TRBD2 (7 bases). V was cut by 3 bases and J by 7 bases, with 16 bases left in between. This CDR3 has 14 residues. The germline V gene has CDR1 ENHRY and CDR2 SYGVKD.

V and J are TRBV7-9 and TRBJ2-2; TRBD1 agrees at 9 bases. Trimming at V came to 5 bases and at J to 3 bases, leaving 4 bases not matched to a gene. The CDR3 length is 15 residues. Germline V gives CDR1 SEHNR, CDR2 FQNEAQ (reference sequence). CDR3 nucleotides: TGTGCCAGCAGCCGCGGGACAGGGCACACCGGGGAGCTGTTTTTT. This encodes CASSRGTGHTGELFF.

This chain uses TRBV27 with TRBJ1-6; D is possibly TRBD1 (6 bases). Germline loops: CDR1 MNHEY, CDR2 SMNVEV (reference sequence). The length of the CDR3 is 15 residues. V lost 7 bases, J lost 6 bases, and 16 bases lay in between. This chain's CDR3 is CASIPDGGRNSPLHF. The CDR3, as DNA: TGTGCCAGCATCCCTGACGGGGGGCGTAATTCACCCCTCCACTTT.

This chain links TRBV27 with TRBJ2-5; 9 bases fit TRBD1. This CDR3 region has 13 residues. Germline trimming cut 6 bases from V and 14 bases from J; bases unmatched to any gene: 13. Per germline, CDR1 MNHEY and CDR2 SMNVEV (reference sequence). CDR3 residues: CASRGTGGAGYYF. CDR3 nucleotide sequence: TGTGCCAGCAGGGGAACAGGGGGCGCGGGGTATTACTTC.

V usage is TRBV19 and J usage is TRBJ2-1; unclear D gene. Trimming took off 5 bases at V and 5 bases at J, with 10 bases between the two ends. This CDR3 region has 13 residues. CDR1 is LNHDA and CDR2 is SQIVND in the germline V gene (reference sequence). CDR3 sequence reads: CASSGWANNEQFF. In DNA, the CDR3 is TGTGCCAGTAGTGGATGGGCTAACAATGAGCAGTTCTTC.

The V call is TRBV4-3, the J call TRBJ1-3; a weak D match, TRBD1 (5 bases). Looked up from germline, CDR1 is LGHNA and CDR2 is YSLEER. Trimming left V 1 base short and J 0 bases short, with 10 bases between. The CDR3 spans 16 residues. This CDR3 reads CASSQARGSSGNTIYF. CDR3 nucleotides: TGCGCCAGCAGCCAAGCAAGGGGAAGCTCTGGAAACACCATATATTTT.

The rearrangement links TRBV19 to TRBJ1-2, with TRBD1 as a possible D gene (6 bases). The V end lost 5 bases, the J end lost 6 bases, and 22 bases lay between the germline ends. Germline CDR1 and CDR2: LNHDA and SQIVND (reference sequence). This CDR3 region has 16 residues. This CDR3 reads CASSSYTPGDGNGYTF. The CDR3 region has the DNA TGTGCCAGTAGTTCATATACCCCAGGGGACGGGAATGGCTACACCTTC. The variable domain in full, with the rest retrieved from reference TRBV19 and TRBJ1-2, is DGGITQSPKYLFRKEGQNVTLSCEQNLNHDAMYWYRQDPGQGLRLIYYSQIVNDFQKGDIAEGYSVSREKKESFPLTVTSAQKNPTAFYLCASSSYTPGDGNGYTFGSGTRLTVV.

CDR3 coding DNA: TGTGCCAGCAGCCCCGGGACAGGGCGCCTGGGTGGAAACACCATATATTTT. Translation gives CASSPGTGRLGGNTIYF. The V call is TRBV5-4, the J call TRBJ1-3; 9 nucleotides line up with TRBD1. Germline lookup yields CDR1 SGHNT and CDR2 YYREEE (reference sequence). The J segment lost 3 bases and the V segment lost 4 bases, leaving 11 bases of the junction unmatched. The CDR3 has 17 amino acids.

The chain has TRBV27 and TRBJ2-2, with TRBD1 matching over 10 bases. This CDR3 contains 16 residues. Germline values: CDR1 MNHEY, CDR2 SMNVEV (reference sequence). The trim removed 6 bases at V and 6 bases at J, leaving 10 bases unmatched. Here the CDR3 DNA reads TGTGCCAGCAGCTCCGGGACAGGGGATTTCCCCGGGGAGCTGTTTTTT. Translating it yields CASSSGTGDFPGELFF.

This chain links TRBV18 with TRBJ2-7; D is perhaps TRBD2 (5 bases). Germline V CDR1 and CDR2: KGHSH, LQKENI. CDR3 length: 13 residues. V lost 3 bases and J 7 bases, leaving 13 bases between the germline ends. The CDR3 is CASSPPRTGEQYF. In nucleotides, the CDR3 is TGTGCCAGCTCACCCCCTAGGACGGGGGAGCAGTACTTC.

The chain recombines TRBV6-4 with TRBJ1-1; no definite D call. V lost 0 bases, J lost 4 bases, and 9 bases lay in between. Germline loops: CDR1 MRHNA, CDR2 SNTAGT. The CDR3 extends over 14 amino acids. The CDR3 protein is CASSDSNRPTEAFF. As DNA, the CDR3 is TGTGCCAGCAGTGACTCAAACCGGCCCACTGAAGCTTTCTTT.

This clone has a handful of counts. J is TRBJ1-3 and V is TRBV14; no definite D call. The V and J ends lost 6 bases and 4 bases respectively, with 13 bases between them. Germline V gene data show CDR1 as SGHDN and CDR2 as FVKESK. This CDR3 contains 14 residues. CDR3 protein: CASRPIGPGNTIYF. For the CDR3, the DNA is TGTGCCAGCAGACCGATAGGGCCCGGAAACACCATATATTTT.

This clone was counted a single time. The rearrangement joins TRBV25-1 to TRBJ1-1, with D possibly being TRBD1 (6 bases). The CDR3 spans 15 residues. Trimming took 4 bases from V and 1 from J, leaving 13 bases between them. Germline V gene sequence: CDR1 MGHDK, CDR2 SYGVNS. The CDR3 DNA is TGTGCCAGCAGTGTGGCGGACAGTTGGAACACTGAAGCTTTCTTT. It yields the protein CASSVADSWNTEAFF.

The rearrangement uses TRBV2 and TRBJ1-2; a possible D gene is TRBD1 (6 bases). The CDR3 length is 13 residues. Germline CDR1 and CDR2: SNHLY and FYNNEI. Trimming left V 3 bases short and J 8 bases short, with 13 bases between. CDR3 in DNA: TGTGCCAGCAGTGACCACAGGGCGAACGGCTACACCTTC. This sequence encodes CASSDHRANGYTF.

This rearrangement joins TRBV27 to TRBJ2-1; 9 positions agree with TRBD2. The CDR3 sequence is 17 residues long. The trim removed 1 base at V and 7 bases at J, leaving 11 bases unmatched. CDR1 is MNHEY and CDR2 is SMNVEV in the germline V gene (reference sequence). CDR3 protein: CASSLLTGGRVGNEQFF. The CDR3 region has the DNA TGTGCCAGCAGTTTATTGACGGGCGGGAGGGTTGGTAATGAGCAGTTCTTC.

This chain joins TRBV7-2 and TRBJ1-1, with TRBD1 matching over 9 bases. Trimming cost V 5 bases and J 2 bases; bases outside gene matches: 3. Per the germline V gene, CDR1 is SGHTA and CDR2 is FQGNSA. CDR3 length: 14 amino acids. The CDR3 reads CASSGQGTNTEAFF. The CDR3 nucleotides are TGTGCCAGCAGCGGACAGGGGACCAACACTGAAGCTTTCTTT.

This clone was found a few times. This chain uses TRBV5-1 with TRBJ2-2; D is ambiguous. V was clipped by 0 bases and J by 4 bases, with 7 bases between them. This CDR3 spans 14 amino acids. In germline, CDR1 is SGHRS, CDR2 YFSETQ. In DNA, the CDR3 is TGCGCCAGCAGCTTGGCCGGACCCACCGGGGAGCTGTTTTTT. It codes for CASSLAGPTGELFF.

The chain combines TRBV4-1 with TRBJ1-2; 10 nucleotides agree with TRBD1. Germline lookup yields CDR1 MGHRA and CDR2 YSYEKL. J lost 6 bases, V lost 5 bases, and 9 bases had no gene match. The CDR3 has 15 residues. CDR3 coding DNA: TGCGCCAGCAGCACATTCCGGGACAGGGGCAATGGCTACACCTTC. It yields the protein CASSTFRDRGNGYTF.